One and the same sample provided the 10 T cell receptor beta chains below, sequenced in a study of response to subunit inactivated influenza vaccine. Using its own MiXCR run on the RT-PCR reads, TCRdb lists one record per CDR3 protein. This repertoire shows more than 550,000 distinct CDR3 sequences, approximately 11% found once; its top ten account for 8% to 13%. These data were likewise used in another study, on T cells expressing NK-cell markers. That paper notes: Synthesis of TCR beta cDNA relied on 5'RACE template switching carrying UMIs.

The sequencing used PBMCs from blood, collected on the day of vaccination. These receptors were collected from a man aged 45-60 years who received an inactivated influenza vaccine.

A few counts support this clonotype. The chain employs TRBV7-2 and TRBJ2-5, with 9 positions matching TRBD2. The V segment lost 1 base and the J segment 8 bases; nucleotides outside the gene matches: 11. The CDR3 totals 16 residues. Germline loops: CDR1 SGHTA, CDR2 FQGNSA. The CDR3 sequence: CASSLVPAGGPGTQYF. The CDR3 DNA reads TGTGCCAGCAGCTTAGTGCCAGCGGGGGGCCCGGGTACCCAGTACTTC.

The chain recombines TRBV5-1 with TRBJ2-7, with D unresolved. Trimming pared 5 bases from V and 5 bases from J, leaving 14 bases between. Germline V CDR1 and CDR2: SGHRS, YFSETQ. The CDR3 extends over 13 amino acids. CDR3 in amino acids: CASRWDIEDEQYF. The DNA for the CDR3 is TGCGCCAGCAGATGGGATATCGAGGACGAGCAGTACTTC.

This clonotype was recorded a few times. The chain recombines TRBV15 with TRBJ2-7, with 8 bases that match TRBD1. Germline-derived CDR1 and CDR2 are LNHNV and YYDKDF (reference sequence). The CDR3 is 14 amino acids. V lost 0 bases and J lost 5; bases outside the gene matches: 3. The CDR3 DNA reads as TGTGCCACCAGCAGAGATTCAGGGGGCCACGAGCAGTACTTC. Residues: CATSRDSGGHEQYF.

This clonotype has at least ten counts. The genes are TRBV9 and TRBJ2-3, with a tentative D call TRBD2 (6 bases). The CDR3 consists of 15 residues. Trimming left V 0 bases short and J 0 bases short, with 8 bases between. Germline V gene sequence: CDR1 SGDLS, CDR2 YYNGEE. CDR3 sequence (DNA): TGTGCCAGCAGCGTAGGTAGCGGTAGCACAGATACGCAGTATTTT. It codes for CASSVGSGSTDTQYF. Complete variable domain (other parts from reference TRBV9 and TRBJ2-3): DSGVTQTPKHLITATGQRVTLRCSPRSGDLSVYWYQQSLDQGLQFLIQYYNGEERAKGNILERFSAQQFPDLHSELNLSSLELGDSALYFCASSVGSGSTDTQYFGPGTRLTVL.

V usage is TRBV20-1 and J usage is TRBJ2-7, with 7 bases that match TRBD1. In germline, CDR1 is DFQATT, CDR2 SNEGSKA (reference sequence). The CDR3 has 12 residues. The V segment lost 4 bases and the J segment 3 bases; nucleotides outside the gene matches: 3. CDR3 in amino acids: CSAKTGFYEQYF. In DNA form, the CDR3 reads TGCAGTGCTAAGACAGGGTTCTACGAGCAGTACTTC.

This clonotype turned up a few times. The chain uses TRBV4-2 and TRBJ2-3; 11 bases map to TRBD2. The J segment lost 2 bases and the V segment lost 1 base, leaving 8 bases of the junction unmatched. CDR3 size: 18 residues. CDR1 and CDR2 (germline): LGHNA, YNFKEQ. CDR3 sequence (DNA): TGTGCCAGCAGCCAAGGTCTCGGACTAGCGGGTAACACAGATACGCAGTATTTT. Translation gives CASSQGLGLAGNTDTQYF.

This chain links TRBV7-9 with TRBJ1-2; D unresolved. This CDR3 region has 13 residues. Deletions cut 9 bases from V and 1 base from J, with 12 bases between. Germline-derived CDR1 and CDR2 are SEHNR and FQNEAQ (reference sequence). The CDR3 sequence: CASSPTFNYGYTF. DNA of the CDR3: TGTGCCAGTAGCCCTACGTTTAACTATGGCTACACCTTC.

This chain connects TRBV14 to TRBJ2-2, with 13 bases that match TRBD2. The ends lost 0 bases at V and 2 bases at J; junction bases unmatched: 9. Germline CDR1 is SGHDN and CDR2 is FVKESK. There are 20 residues in the CDR3. CDR3 nucleotides: TGTGCCAGCAGCCAAGATACCTCGGGACTAGCGGGATTCAACACCGGGGAGCTGTTTTTT. Translated, it gives CASSQDTSGLAGFNTGELFF.

This clonotype was observed a few times. The chain couples TRBV7-9 to TRBJ2-3, with unresolved D. The germline V gene encodes CDR1 SEHNR and CDR2 FQNEAQ (reference sequence). Trimming stripped 2 bases from V and 2 bases from J, with 8 bases between. This CDR3 comprises 14 residues. The chain's CDR3 is CASSLTLATDTQYF. Written as DNA, the CDR3 is TGTGCCAGCAGCTTAACCCTCGCCACAGATACGCAGTATTTT.

This clonotype was found many times. The rearrangement joins TRBV5-1 to TRBJ2-7, with D tentatively TRBD1 (6 bases). V was pared by 1 base and J by 6 bases, with 11 bases between. This CDR3 region has 13 residues. Germline-derived CDR1 and CDR2 are SGHRS and YFSETQ. This CDR3 is CASSLWGQSEQYF. Written as DNA, the CDR3 is TGCGCCAGCAGCTTGTGGGGGCAGAGCGAGCAGTACTTC.